The 14 T cell receptor beta chains below all came from one sample that was sequenced in a study of T cell repertoires in cytomegalovirus infection. MiXCR, run by TCRdb on the reads, gives a single entry per CDR3 protein. The data hold about 160,000 distinct CDR3 sequences, with about 15% observed a single time. The sequenced sample consisted of CD8+ T cells from PBMCs. Source of these receptors: a human donor in good health (CMV status not recorded). Some clones in this sample may be carry-over from other donors' samples.

This clonotype was seen a handful of times. The chain combines TRBV5-6 with TRBJ2-7; no definite D call. The V and J ends lost 2 bases and 1 base respectively, with 7 bases between them. Germline V gives CDR1 SGHDT, CDR2 YYEEEE. The CDR3 consists of 13 residues. The DNA of the CDR3 is TGTGCCAGCAGCTTCGATCTATCCTACGAGCAGTACTTC. This sequence encodes CASSFDLSYEQYF.

The V call is TRBV12-3 or TRBV12-4, the J call TRBJ1-5; the D is unclear. The CDR3 length is 13 residues. Trimming took 4 bases from V and 6 from J, leaving 10 bases between them. The DNA of the CDR3 is TGTGCCAGCAGTTGGGGAAAAGGTCAGCCCCAGCATTTT. This codes for CASSWGKGQPQHF.

CDR3 nucleotide sequence: TGCAGCGCTCCGGGACAGAACTACAATGAGCAGTTCTTC. Its translation: CSAPGQNYNEQFF. This chain connects TRBV29-1 to TRBJ2-1, with 7 bases lining up with TRBD1. V was clipped by 7 bases and J by 3 bases; unmatched bases: 6. The CDR3 covers 13 residues. Germline loops: CDR1 SQVTM, CDR2 ANQGSEA.

The chain uses TRBV7-9 and TRBJ2-1; TRBD2 might be the D (6 bases). Germline V lookup: CDR1 SEHNR, CDR2 FQNEAQ (reference sequence). CDR3 size: 13 residues. V gave up 8 bases and J gave up 6 bases, with 14 bases separating them. CDR3 region: CASQRQGGNEQFF. CDR3 bases: TGTGCCAGCCAGCGCCAGGGAGGCAATGAGCAGTTCTTC.

In nucleotides, the CDR3 is TGTGCCAGCAGCCTGGGACACCCCCAAGAAGCTTTCTTT. This gives the protein CASSLGHPQEAFF. The chain employs TRBV5-6 and TRBJ1-1; D might be TRBD1 (6 bases). With 4 bases removed from V and 8 bases from J, the gap between germline ends came to 15 bases. Germline V gene data show CDR1 as SGHDT and CDR2 as YYEEEE. The length of the CDR3 is 13 residues.

The J gene is TRBJ2-7, the V gene TRBV2; D remains unclear. The CDR3 sequence is 14 residues long. The germline V and J ends were trimmed by 4 bases and 5 bases, with 15 bases remaining between them. Germline values: CDR1 SNHLY, CDR2 FYNNEI. The chain's CDR3 is CASSASLDDHEQYF. The DNA of the CDR3 is TGTGCCAGCAGTGCTTCTCTCGATGACCACGAGCAGTACTTC.

Ten or more counts support this clonotype. The J gene is TRBJ1-2, the V gene TRBV28, with 7 positions matching TRBD1. Per germline, CDR1 MDHEN and CDR2 SYDVKM. V lost 6 bases and J lost 7; bases outside the gene matches: 11. The length of the CDR3 is 14 residues. The CDR3 spells CASSSPDRDRGYTF. The CDR3, as DNA: TGTGCCAGCAGCAGTCCCGACAGGGACCGTGGCTACACCTTC.

V usage is TRBV7-9 and J usage is TRBJ2-5; D not resolved. The V end was cut by 5 bases, the J end by 1 base, with 17 bases between. CDR3 size: 16 residues. Germline CDR1 reads SEHNR; CDR2 reads FQNEAQ (reference sequence). CDR3 amino acids: CASSPQRSQRQETQYF. The CDR3 region has the DNA TGTGCCAGCAGCCCCCAACGCTCACAACGCCAAGAGACCCAGTACTTC.

V is TRBV7-9 and J is TRBJ2-7, with D perhaps matching TRBD1 or TRBD2 (5 bases each). Germline CDR1 SEHNR, CDR2 FQNEAQ (reference sequence). V lost 3 bases, J lost 4 bases, and 13 bases lay in between. This CDR3 has 14 amino acids. CDR3 loop: CASSFGTDFYEQYF. In DNA form, the CDR3 reads TGTGCCAGCAGCTTCGGGACGGACTTTTACGAGCAGTACTTC.

This clonotype has a count of ten or more. The genes are TRBV7-2 and TRBJ2-7; possibly TRBD1 for D (5 bases). The CDR3 is 14 residues long. Trimming took off 1 base at V and 1 base at J, with 8 bases between the two ends. CDR1 is SGHTA and CDR2 is FQGNSA in the germline V gene. CDR3 protein: CASSLVPGSYEQYF. CDR3 sequence (DNA): TGTGCCAGCAGCTTAGTCCCAGGGTCCTACGAGCAGTACTTC.

This clonotype was observed a few times. The chain has TRBV6-6 and TRBJ2-1, with 11 positions matching TRBD2. V lost 2 bases and J lost 10; bases outside the gene matches: 16. Germline CDR1 is MNHNY and CDR2 is SVGAGI (reference sequence). The CDR3 spans 18 residues. CDR3 in DNA: TGTGCCAGCAGTTACGGAGTTAGTCTAGCGGGAGGTGGTCGGGAGCAGTTCTTC. Protein product: CASSYGVSLAGGGREQFF.

The genes are TRBV6-6 and TRBJ2-7; D gene ambiguous. This CDR3 spans 13 amino acids. Trimming removed 2 bases from V and 6 bases from J, with 11 bases in between. CDR1 and CDR2 (germline): MNHNY, SVGAGI (reference sequence). CDR3 residues: CASSYTELREQYF. The CDR3 nucleotides read TGTGCCAGCAGTTACACAGAGCTCCGCGAGCAGTACTTC.

The chain combines TRBV5-4 with TRBJ2-1; D not resolved. The germline gives CDR1 SGHNT, CDR2 YYREEE (reference sequence). This CDR3 is built from 14 residues. Deletions cut 2 bases from V and 6 bases from J, with 12 bases between. CDR3 sequence (DNA): TGTGCCAGCAGCTTAATCGAAAGTTCCAATGAGCAGTTCTTC. Protein sequence: CASSLIESSNEQFF.

V and J are TRBV7-6 and TRBJ2-3; 8 bases match TRBD2. The CDR3 has 14 residues. CDR1 and CDR2 from the germline V gene are SGHVS and FNYEAQ. Trimming removed 5 bases from V and 6 bases from J; junction bases left unmatched: 7. The CDR3 is CASSPRLASDTQYF. CDR3 nucleotide sequence: TGTGCCAGCAGCCCCCGACTAGCGAGTGATACGCAGTATTTT.